The rows below give T cell receptor beta chains drawn from one sample of a study of cytomegalovirus exposure and HLA in healthy donors. Sequencing used immunoSEQ multiplex PCR; TCRdb keeps in-frame clones, though not all of them. The sample yields some 97,000 clones, around 80% seen once. The sample consisted of PBMCs. The receptor source for this set is a woman between 18 and 29 years old in good health and CMV-seronegative. Each CDR3 is given with its conserved first and last residue. Fields, in order: J gene, clone size, V gene, D gene, CDR3 DNA, CDR3 protein. The D gene is left open where the match is weak. Clone size, where shown, is once, few, many, or a class for clones that have expanded.

j_call: TRBJ2-1; clone_size: .; v_call: TRBV18; d_call: TRBD2; cdr3_nt: TGTGCCAGCTCACCACAAAGCGGGAGGGTCAATGAGCAGTTCTTC; cdr3_aa: CASSPQSGRVNEQFF
j_call: TRBJ2-2; clone_size: .; v_call: TRBV4-1; d_call: .; cdr3_nt: TGCGCCAGCAATCCTCTCAACACCGGGGAGCTGTTTTTT; cdr3_aa: CASNPLNTGELFF
j_call: TRBJ2-1; clone_size: .; v_call: TRBV6-5; d_call: TRBD2; cdr3_nt: TGTGCCAGCTCATGGACTAGCGCCTACAATGAGCAGTTCTTC; cdr3_aa: CASSWTSAYNEQFF
j_call: TRBJ2-3; clone_size: .; v_call: TRBV9; d_call: TRBD2; cdr3_nt: TGTGCCAGCAGCGTAGCTACGGGGGGGGATTGGGGCACAGATACGCAGTATTTT; cdr3_aa: CASSVATGGDWGTDTQYF
j_call: TRBJ2-7; clone_size: .; v_call: TRBV7-3; d_call: TRBD1; cdr3_nt: TGTGCCAGCAGCTTAGGACAGGGAACCAACGAGCAGTACTTC; cdr3_aa: CASSLGQGTNEQYF
j_call: TRBJ2-7; clone_size: .; v_call: TRBV5-4; d_call: TRBD1; cdr3_nt: TGTGCCAGCAGCTTGACAGGGGCACGAAGCGAGCAGTACTTC; cdr3_aa: CASSLTGARSEQYF
j_call: TRBJ2-7; clone_size: once; v_call: TRBV21-1; d_call: .; cdr3_nt: TGTGCCAGCAGCAAAGGAGGGGGCGGGGACAGATCCTACGAGCAGTACTTC; cdr3_aa: CASSKGGGGDRSYEQYF
j_call: TRBJ1-3; clone_size: .; v_call: TRBV4-1; d_call: .; cdr3_nt: TGCGCCAGCAGCCAAGGGCCTCCTCGCTCTGGAAACACCATATATTTT; cdr3_aa: CASSQGPPRSGNTIYF
j_call: TRBJ1-2; clone_size: .; v_call: TRBV4-1; d_call: .; cdr3_nt: TGCGCCAGCAGCTCCCCACAGAGGGCCCTCTATGGCTACACCTTC; cdr3_aa: CASSSPQRALYGYTF
j_call: TRBJ1-1; clone_size: .; v_call: TRBV18; d_call: TRBD1; cdr3_nt: TGTGCCAGCTCACCAAGTCGGGACAGGGGGCCGTACACTGAAGCTTTCTTT; cdr3_aa: CASSPSRDRGPYTEAFF
j_call: TRBJ2-7; clone_size: .; v_call: TRBV30; d_call: .; cdr3_nt: TGTGCCTGGAGGGTTCCTAGCTCCTACGAGCAGTACTTC; cdr3_aa: CAWRVPSSYEQYF
j_call: TRBJ2-5; clone_size: .; v_call: TRBV21-1; d_call: .; cdr3_nt: TGTGCCAGCAGCAAAAAGACCGGGGAGGGGCTTGCCGTTGTGACCCAGTACTTC; cdr3_aa: CASSKKTGEGLAVVTQYF
j_call: TRBJ2-5; clone_size: .; v_call: TRBV6-1; d_call: TRBD1; cdr3_nt: TGTGCCAGCAGTGAACCGGGACAGGGGGCGCAAGAGCAGTACTTC; cdr3_aa: CASSEPGQGAQEQYF
j_call: TRBJ2-2; clone_size: .; v_call: TRBV14; d_call: TRBD1; cdr3_nt: TGTGCCAGCAGCCAAGATCCCCCTGACAACAAGCAGGGGGCAAGGACCGGGGAGCTGTTTTTT; cdr3_aa: CASSQDPPDNKQGARTGELFF
j_call: TRBJ1-2; clone_size: .; v_call: TRBV4-3; d_call: TRBD1; cdr3_nt: TGCGCCAGCAGCCAAGACCACGACAGGGTCTACTATGGCTACACCTTC; cdr3_aa: CASSQDHDRVYYGYTF
j_call: TRBJ1-2; clone_size: .; v_call: TRBV7-6; d_call: .; cdr3_nt: TGTGCCAGCAGCTTAGGGCAGAACTATGGCTACACCTTC; cdr3_aa: CASSLGQNYGYTF
j_call: TRBJ1-1; clone_size: .; v_call: TRBV28; d_call: .; cdr3_nt: TGTGCCAGCAAGGGGACACGGGCTGAAGCTTTCTTT; cdr3_aa: CASKGTRAEAFF
j_call: TRBJ1-1; clone_size: .; v_call: TRBV27; d_call: TRBD1; cdr3_nt: TGTGCCAGCTGCTCTTTAGGGCGGGACAGGGGTAAGAGGGACACTGAAGCTTTCTTT; cdr3_aa: CASCSLGRDRGKRDTEAFF
j_call: TRBJ2-5; clone_size: .; v_call: TRBV7-2; d_call: .; cdr3_nt: TGTGCCAGCAGCTTAGTTCCGGGAGAAGAGACCCAGTACTTC; cdr3_aa: CASSLVPGEETQYF
j_call: TRBJ2-1; clone_size: .; v_call: TRBV9; d_call: .; cdr3_nt: TGTGCCAGCAGCCTCAGAGGCAGGGGGGCCCTCAATGAGCAGTTCTTC; cdr3_aa: CASSLRGRGALNEQFF
j_call: TRBJ1-6; clone_size: .; v_call: TRBV27; d_call: .; cdr3_nt: TGTGCCAGCGGGTTAGGGGAATCACCCCTCCACTTT; cdr3_aa: CASGLGESPLHF
j_call: TRBJ2-1; clone_size: .; v_call: TRBV29-1; d_call: .; cdr3_nt: TGCAGCGTTGGGAGCTCCTACAATGAGCAGTTCTTC; cdr3_aa: CSVGSSYNEQFF
j_call: TRBJ2-3; clone_size: .; v_call: TRBV4-1; d_call: TRBD2; cdr3_nt: TGCGCCAGCAGCCAAGATAGGGGGACTAGCGGGACTACGCAGTATTTT; cdr3_aa: CASSQDRGTSGTTQYF
j_call: TRBJ2-2; clone_size: .; v_call: TRBV5-1; d_call: TRBD1; cdr3_nt: TGCTTCAGGGGGTTCACCGGGGAGCTGTTTTTT; cdr3_aa: CFRGFTGELFF
j_call: TRBJ2-5; clone_size: .; v_call: TRBV29-1; d_call: .; cdr3_nt: TGCAGCGTTGTCTTTCGGCAAGAGACCCAGTACTTC; cdr3_aa: CSVVFRQETQYF
j_call: TRBJ2-5; clone_size: few; v_call: TRBV6-5; d_call: .; cdr3_nt: TGTGCCAGCAGTTACTCGGAGGGGGCAGAGACCCAGTACTTC; cdr3_aa: CASSYSEGAETQYF
j_call: TRBJ2-3; clone_size: .; v_call: TRBV7-9; d_call: TRBD2; cdr3_nt: TGTGCCAGCAGCTTGGCGGGGGCAGATACGCAGTATTTT; cdr3_aa: CASSLAGADTQYF
j_call: TRBJ1-5; clone_size: few; v_call: TRBV6-5; d_call: TRBD1; cdr3_nt: TGTGCCAGCAGTCCGGGACAGGGTGTTAGTCAGCCCCAGCATTTT; cdr3_aa: CASSPGQGVSQPQHF
j_call: TRBJ2-5; clone_size: .; v_call: TRBV27; d_call: TRBD2; cdr3_nt: TGTGCCAGCAGTTTTGCGGGGGAGGAGACCCAGTACTTC; cdr3_aa: CASSFAGEETQYF
j_call: TRBJ2-7; clone_size: .; v_call: TRBV19; d_call: TRBD1; cdr3_nt: TGTGCCAGTAGTAAACAGGGGAATGGGCTCTACGAGCAGTACTTC; cdr3_aa: CASSKQGNGLYEQYF
j_call: TRBJ1-5; clone_size: few; v_call: TRBV6-1; d_call: .; cdr3_nt: TGTGCCAGCAGGGACACAGGGTACAATCAGCCCCAGCATTTT; cdr3_aa: CASRDTGYNQPQHF
j_call: TRBJ2-5; clone_size: .; v_call: TRBV25-1; d_call: TRBD1; cdr3_nt: TGTGCCAGCAGTGACGCGGACAGGGGGCAAGAGACCCAGTACTTC; cdr3_aa: CASSDADRGQETQYF
j_call: TRBJ1-2; clone_size: .; v_call: TRBV28; d_call: .; cdr3_nt: TGTGCCAGCAGTTTATGGGGCGGGGCCGGTGGCTACACCTTC; cdr3_aa: CASSLWGGAGGYTF
j_call: TRBJ2-3; clone_size: .; v_call: TRBV19; d_call: .; cdr3_nt: TGTGCCAGTAGTACCATAGATACGCAGTATTTT; cdr3_aa: CASSTIDTQYF
j_call: TRBJ2-7; clone_size: .; v_call: TRBV27; d_call: .; cdr3_nt: TGTGCCAGCAGTATGACAGGCTCCTACGAGCAGTACTTC; cdr3_aa: CASSMTGSYEQYF
j_call: TRBJ2-1; clone_size: .; v_call: TRBV25-1; d_call: TRBD2; cdr3_nt: TGTGCCAGCAGTGAAGGGACTAGCGGGGGGGTAGTGTTCAATGAGCAGTTCTTC; cdr3_aa: CASSEGTSGGVVFNEQFF
j_call: TRBJ2-7; clone_size: .; v_call: TRBV28; d_call: .; cdr3_nt: TGTGCCAGCAGTTTCGGCTACGAGCAGTACTTC; cdr3_aa: CASSFGYEQYF
j_call: TRBJ1-4; clone_size: .; v_call: TRBV14; d_call: TRBD1; cdr3_nt: TGTGCCAGCAGCCAAGTCGCCACCGGGACAGGGGGAAGGGAAAAACTGTTTTTT; cdr3_aa: CASSQVATGTGGREKLFF
j_call: TRBJ1-2; clone_size: .; v_call: TRBV25-1; d_call: .; cdr3_nt: TGTGCCACCTCCGGGGGGGGCCTATATGGCTACACCTTC; cdr3_aa: CATSGGGLYGYTF
j_call: TRBJ1-3; clone_size: .; v_call: TRBV2; d_call: .; cdr3_nt: TGTGCCAGCAGCGAGAGCTCTGGAAACACCATATATTTT; cdr3_aa: CASSESSGNTIYF
j_call: TRBJ2-5; clone_size: .; v_call: TRBV29-1; d_call: TRBD2; cdr3_nt: TGCAGCGTTTCCAGACCTAGCGGGGGGCAAGAGACCCAGTACTTC; cdr3_aa: CSVSRPSGGQETQYF
j_call: TRBJ2-5; clone_size: .; v_call: TRBV27; d_call: .; cdr3_nt: TGTGCCACCCGGTTACGGCCAGGAGAGACCCAGTACTTC; cdr3_aa: CATRLRPGETQYF
j_call: TRBJ2-3; clone_size: .; v_call: TRBV5-4; d_call: TRBD1; cdr3_nt: TGTGCCAGCAGCCCGGACAGGGCAAACACAGATACGCAGTATTTT; cdr3_aa: CASSPDRANTDTQYF
j_call: TRBJ2-7; clone_size: .; v_call: TRBV7-2; d_call: .; cdr3_nt: TGTGCCAGCAGCCGGGACTGGGCTCCGGAGCAGTACTTC; cdr3_aa: CASSRDWAPEQYF
j_call: TRBJ2-7; clone_size: .; v_call: TRBV10-2; d_call: .; cdr3_nt: TGCGCCAGCAGTGAGGAGGCGACGGGGAGACCTTACGAGCAGTACTTC; cdr3_aa: CASSEEATGRPYEQYF
j_call: TRBJ2-3; clone_size: .; v_call: TRBV7-2; d_call: .; cdr3_nt: TGTGCCAGCAGCTTTGGGGGGGCCCTCACAGATACGCAGTATTTT; cdr3_aa: CASSFGGALTDTQYF